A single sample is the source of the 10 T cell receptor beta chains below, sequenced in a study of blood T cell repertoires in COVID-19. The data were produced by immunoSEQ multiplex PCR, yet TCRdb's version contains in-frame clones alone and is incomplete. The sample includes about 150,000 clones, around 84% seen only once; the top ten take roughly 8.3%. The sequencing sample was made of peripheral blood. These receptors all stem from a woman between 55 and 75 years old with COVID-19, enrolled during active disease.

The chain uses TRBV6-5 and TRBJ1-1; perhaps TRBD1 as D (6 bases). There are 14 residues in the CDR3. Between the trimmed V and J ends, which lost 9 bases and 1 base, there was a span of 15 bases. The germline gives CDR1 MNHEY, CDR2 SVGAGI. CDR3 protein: CASPRGGRNTEAFF. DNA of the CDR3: TGTGCCAGTCCCAGGGGCGGAAGGAACACTGAAGCTTTCTTT.

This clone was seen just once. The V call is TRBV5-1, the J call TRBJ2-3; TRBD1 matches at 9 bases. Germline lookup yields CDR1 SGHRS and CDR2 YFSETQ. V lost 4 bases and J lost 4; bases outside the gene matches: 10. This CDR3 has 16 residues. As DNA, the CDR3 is TGCGCCAGCAGCCGGCCACAGGGGGCTGCGGCAGATACGCAGTATTTT. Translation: CASSRPQGAAADTQYF. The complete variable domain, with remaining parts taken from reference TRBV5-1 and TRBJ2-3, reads KAGVTQTPRYLIKTRGQQVTLSCSPISGHRSVSWYQQTPGQGLQFLFEYFSETQRNKGNFPGRFSGRQFSNSRSEMNVSTLELGDSALYLCASSRPQGAAADTQYFGPGTRLTVL.

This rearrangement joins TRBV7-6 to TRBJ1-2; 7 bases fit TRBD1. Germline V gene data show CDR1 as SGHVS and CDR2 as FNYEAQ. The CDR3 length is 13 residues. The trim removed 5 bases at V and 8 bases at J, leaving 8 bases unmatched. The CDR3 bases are TGTGCCAGCAGCCGAACAACAGGGGACGGCTACACCTTC. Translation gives CASSRTTGDGYTF.

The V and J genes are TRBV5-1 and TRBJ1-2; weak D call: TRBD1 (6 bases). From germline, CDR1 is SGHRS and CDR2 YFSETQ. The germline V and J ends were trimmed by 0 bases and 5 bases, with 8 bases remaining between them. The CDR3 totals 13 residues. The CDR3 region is CASSLVQGYGYTF. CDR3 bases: TGCGCCAGCAGCTTGGTACAGGGTTATGGCTACACCTTC.

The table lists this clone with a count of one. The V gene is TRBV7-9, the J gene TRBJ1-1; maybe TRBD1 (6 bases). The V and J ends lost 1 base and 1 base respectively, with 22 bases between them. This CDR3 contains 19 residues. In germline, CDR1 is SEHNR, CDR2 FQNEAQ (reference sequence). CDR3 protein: CASSLGRGLIEEKNTEAFF. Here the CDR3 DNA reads TGTGCCAGCAGCTTAGGAAGGGGGTTAATCGAGGAGAAGAACACTGAAGCTTTCTTT.

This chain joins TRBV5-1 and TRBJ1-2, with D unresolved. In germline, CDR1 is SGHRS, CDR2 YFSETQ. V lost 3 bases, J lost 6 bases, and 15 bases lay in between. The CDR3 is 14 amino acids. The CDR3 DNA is TGCGCCAGCAGCTATTACGGGGTTCAGGATGGCTACACCTTC. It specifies CASSYYGVQDGYTF.

The DNA of the CDR3 is TGTGCCAGCAGCCAGACAGGCGTTAATGAAAAACTGTTTTTT. It codes for CASSQTGVNEKLFF. J is TRBJ1-4 and V is TRBV9; D possibly corresponds to TRBD1 (6 bases). Deletions cut 4 bases from V and 4 bases from J, with 11 bases between. Germline V lookup: CDR1 SGDLS, CDR2 YYNGEE. The CDR3 covers 14 residues.

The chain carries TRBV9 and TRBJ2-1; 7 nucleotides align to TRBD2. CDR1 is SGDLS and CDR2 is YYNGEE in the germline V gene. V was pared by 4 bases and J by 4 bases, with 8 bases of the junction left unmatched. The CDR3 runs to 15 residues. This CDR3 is CASSQTGTIYNEQFF. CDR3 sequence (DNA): TGTGCCAGCAGCCAGACCGGGACTATTTACAATGAGCAGTTCTTC.

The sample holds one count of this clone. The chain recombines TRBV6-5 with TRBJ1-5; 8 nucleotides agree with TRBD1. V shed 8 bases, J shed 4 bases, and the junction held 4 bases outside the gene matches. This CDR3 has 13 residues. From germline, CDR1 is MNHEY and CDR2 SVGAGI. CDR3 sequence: CASGQGLNQPQHF. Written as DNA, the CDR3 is TGTGCCAGCGGACAGGGCCTAAATCAGCCCCAGCATTTT.

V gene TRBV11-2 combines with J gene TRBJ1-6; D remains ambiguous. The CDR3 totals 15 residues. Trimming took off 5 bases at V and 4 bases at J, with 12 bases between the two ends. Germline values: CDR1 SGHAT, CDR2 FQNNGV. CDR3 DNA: TGTGCCAGCAGCCCCACTCAAAGTTATAATTCACCCCTCCACTTT. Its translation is CASSPTQSYNSPLHF.